This TCR beta chain is drawn from a study of Tregs in tolerant kidney transplant recipients. Thawed PBMCs were FACS-sorted into unstimulated CD4+CD25+CD127- regulatory T cells, CD4+CD25- non-regulatory cells, CD4 and CD8 cells. Regarding this clone: The antigen remains unidentified.

Assay: immunoSEQ multiplex PCR; the TCRdb copy retains only in-frame clones and omits some. The table lists 95,000 to 120,000 clones, around 89% of them singletons. Study-level results: Biological reproducibility was not directly addressed, but technical replication error appeared minimal.

Germline CDR1 is KGHSH and CDR2 is LQKENI. The CDR3 has 16 amino acids. Trimming cost V 5 bases and J 4 bases; bases outside gene matches: 10. Sequenced material: CD4+ T cells from blood, taken before the transplant. The clonotype was recovered from a human donor who received a combined kidney and bone marrow transplant. The genes are TRBV18 and TRBJ2-3; TRBD2 agrees at 9 bases. The CDR3 loop reads CASSNLAGLRADTQYF. The CDR3 DNA reads TGTGCCAGCTCAAATCTAGCGGGACTACGGGCAGATACGCAGTATTTT.